The 11 T cell receptor beta chains given below trace back to one sample, sequenced in a study of blood T cell repertoires in COVID-19. Sequenced by immunoSEQ multiplex PCR; TCRdb stores in-frame clones only, minus some. The sample records 150,000 to 200,000 clones, 90% being singletons. Specimen: peripheral blood. The receptors were sampled from a man in his sixties with active or convalescent COVID-19.

V is TRBV23-1 and J is TRBJ1-6; D is perhaps TRBD1 (5 bases). TRBV23-1 is noted as an ORF with a role that remains uncertain. CDR3 length: 14 amino acids. Trimming removed 2 bases at V and 7 bases at J, with 9 bases between. CDR3 region: CASSQMGGNSPLHF. CDR3 sequence (DNA): TGCGCCAGCAGTCAAATGGGGGGAAATTCACCCCTCCACTTT.

The CDR3 loop reads CASTLRQGGNYGYTF. Here the CDR3 DNA reads TGTGCCAGTACCCTTCGACAGGGGGGTAACTATGGCTACACCTTC. The V and J genes are TRBV19 and TRBJ1-2, with 9 nucleotides matching TRBD1. V lost 7 bases to trimming and J lost 1 base; unmatched junction nucleotides: 7. Per germline, CDR1 LNHDA and CDR2 SQIVND (reference sequence). This CDR3 region has 15 residues.

This rearrangement joins TRBV2 to TRBJ2-7, with D uncertain. Germline CDR1 reads SNHLY; CDR2 reads FYNNEI. CDR3 length: 11 residues. V lost 5 bases and J 4 bases, leaving 6 bases between the germline ends. CDR3 in DNA: TGTGCCAGCAGTCGAGTGTACGAGCAGTACTTC. Protein sequence: CASSRVYEQYF.

The rearrangement joins TRBV29-1 to TRBJ1-1; tentatively, D is TRBD1 (5 bases). CDR1 is SQVTM and CDR2 is ANQGSEA in the germline V gene. The CDR3 loop spans 13 amino acids. Trimming took off 5 bases at V and 4 bases at J, with 14 bases between the two ends. This chain's CDR3 is CSVTRQGGTEAFF. The CDR3 nucleotides read TGCAGCGTTACGAGGCAGGGCGGCACTGAAGCTTTCTTT. The full variable domain, with the rest looked up from reference TRBV29-1 and TRBJ1-1, is SAVISQKPSRDICQRGTSLTIQCQVDSQVTMMFWYRQQPGQSLTLIATANQGSEATYESGFVIDKFPISRPNLTFSTLTVSNMSPEDSSIYLCSVTRQGGTEAFFGQGTRLTVV.

The V gene is TRBV7-2, the J gene TRBJ1-5; 9 bases align to TRBD1. CDR3 length equals 15 residues. The germline V gene encodes CDR1 SGHTA and CDR2 FQGNSA. Germline trimming cut 5 bases from V and 5 bases from J; bases unmatched to any gene: 7. The CDR3 DNA reads TGTGCCAGCAGCCAAGACGGACAGGGGTATCAGCCCCAGCATTTT. Residues: CASSQDGQGYQPQHF.

V and J are TRBV5-1 and TRBJ1-2; 7 nucleotides agree with TRBD1. Unmatched junction bases numbered 7, after V lost 4 bases and J lost 4 bases. CDR3 size: 14 residues. Germline CDR1 SGHRS, CDR2 YFSETQ. DNA for the CDR3: TGCGCCAGCAGCCCCCGACAGGGTGGCTATGGCTACACCTTC. Protein: CASSPRQGGYGYTF.

The chain recombines TRBV30 with TRBJ1-1, with D unresolved. Looked up from germline, CDR1 is GTSNPN and CDR2 is SVGIG (reference sequence). CDR3 size: 13 residues. The V gene lost 2 bases and the J gene lost 4 bases, with 11 bases spanning the gap. CDR3 loop: CAWSPRAGTEAFF. DNA of the CDR3: TGTGCCTGGAGTCCCCGGGCGGGCACTGAAGCTTTCTTT.

This CDR3 reads CASSEAQDKGLVYGYTF. The CDR3 DNA reads as TGTGCCAGCAGTGAAGCCCAGGATAAAGGACTTGTCTATGGCTACACCTTC. The rearrangement uses TRBV6-1 and TRBJ1-2; D is uncertain. The germline gives CDR1 MNHNS, CDR2 SASEGT. The CDR3 covers 17 residues. V shed 0 bases and J shed 4 bases, with 18 bases lying between them.

This clone was detected once. The CDR3 coding sequence is TGTGCCAGCAGTTACGACAGGGCCTCACCCCTCCACTTT. Translation gives CASSYDRASPLHF. This rearrangement joins TRBV6-5 to TRBJ1-6, with 7 bases lining up with TRBD1. CDR1 is MNHEY and CDR2 is SVGAGI in the germline V gene. The V segment lost 2 bases and the J segment 10 bases; nucleotides outside the gene matches: 2. This CDR3 is 13 amino acids long.

The rearrangement uses TRBV18 and TRBJ1-4; 7 bases match TRBD1. Germline loops: CDR1 KGHSH, CDR2 LQKENI. V dropped 3 bases and J dropped 3; count of bases not matched to a gene: 4. The CDR3 length is 15 residues. The CDR3 sequence: CASSPLTGPNEKLFF. CDR3 nucleotides: TGTGCCAGCTCACCTCTGACAGGGCCTAATGAAAAACTGTTTTTT. The whole variable domain, remainder taken from reference TRBV18 and TRBJ1-4, is NAGVMQNPRHLVRRRGQEARLRCSPMKGHSHVYWYRQLPEEGLKFMVYLQKENIIDESGMPKERFSAEFPKEGPSILRIQQVVRGDSAAYFCASSPLTGPNEKLFFGSGTQLSVL.

The chain carries TRBV5-4 and TRBJ1-5, with 9 nucleotides matching TRBD1. The CDR3 is 15 residues long. Germline V lookup: CDR1 SGHNT, CDR2 YYREEE (reference sequence). Trimming cost V 4 bases and J 3 bases; bases outside gene matches: 5. The CDR3 loop is CASSVGTGINQPQHF. CDR3 nucleotides: TGTGCCAGCAGCGTCGGGACAGGGATCAATCAGCCCCAGCATTTT.